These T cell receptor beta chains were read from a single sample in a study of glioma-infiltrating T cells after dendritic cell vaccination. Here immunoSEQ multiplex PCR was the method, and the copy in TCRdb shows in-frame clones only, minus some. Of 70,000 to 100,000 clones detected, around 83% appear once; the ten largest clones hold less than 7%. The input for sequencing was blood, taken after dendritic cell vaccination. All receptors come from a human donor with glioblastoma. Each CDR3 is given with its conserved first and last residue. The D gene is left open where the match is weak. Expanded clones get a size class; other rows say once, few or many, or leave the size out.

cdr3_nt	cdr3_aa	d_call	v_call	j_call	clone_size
TGCGCCAGCAGCTCCCAAGGGGCTAGCGGATACAATGAGCAGTTCTTC	CASSSQGASGYNEQFF	TRBD2	TRBV4-1	TRBJ2-1	.
TGTGCCAGCAGCCCGACAGGGTACTCTGGAAACACCATATATTTT	CASSPTGYSGNTIYF	TRBD1	TRBV7-8	TRBJ1-3	.
TGTGCCAGCAGCTTTCGGACAGGGGTGGCCTACGAGCAGTACTTC	CASSFRTGVAYEQYF	TRBD1	TRBV11-3	TRBJ2-7	.
TGTGCCAGCTCACCAGGGATAGCTCCAGGGGTTTCCACCGGGGAGCTGTTTTTT	CASSPGIAPGVSTGELFF	.	TRBV18	TRBJ2-2	.
TGTGCCAGCAGAGCGACGGGGGGTAGGAAGCCCCAGCATTTT	CASRATGGRKPQHF	.	TRBV6-5	TRBJ1-5	few
TGCGCCAGCAGCCGGAACCGGGGGGAAAATTCACCCCTCCACTTT	CASSRNRGENSPLHF	.	TRBV4-1	TRBJ1-6	few
TGCGCCAGCAGCCAAGTTGATCGGGGGGGGCCCACAGATACGCAGTATTTT	CASSQVDRGGPTDTQYF	TRBD2	TRBV4-1	TRBJ2-3	.
TGCGCCAGCAGCTTGGGCGGCGGGAGCTCCTACGAGCAGTACTTC	CASSLGGGSSYEQYF	TRBD2	TRBV5-1	TRBJ2-7	.
TGCGCCAGCAGCCACCCCGGACAGGGGTACAATCAGCCCCAGCATTTT	CASSHPGQGYNQPQHF	TRBD1	TRBV4-1	TRBJ1-5	.
TGTGCCAGCAGCCTGACTAGCGGGGGGTATAGCTCCTACGAGCAGTACTTC	CASSLTSGGYSSYEQYF	TRBD2	TRBV5-8	TRBJ2-7	.
TGTGCCAGCAGCTTAGAGTCGGGGGTTTGGGAAAAACTGTTTTTT	CASSLESGVWEKLFF	.	TRBV7-9	TRBJ1-4	few
TGTGCCAGTAGTAGAGATTCAACAGGGAACACTGAAGCTTTCTTT	CASSRDSTGNTEAFF	.	TRBV19	TRBJ1-1	once
TGTGCCAGCAGCGTAGGAGGGACAGGGCTTGAAGCTTTCTTT	CASSVGGTGLEAFF	TRBD1	TRBV9	TRBJ1-1	once
TGTGCCATCAGTGCGACTAGCGATTACGACAATGAGCAGTTCTTC	CAISATSDYDNEQFF	TRBD2	TRBV10-3	TRBJ2-1	.
TGTGCCAGCAGCTTGGAGCGGCAGGGGGCTGAAGCTTTCTTT	CASSLERQGAEAFF	TRBD1	TRBV5-4	TRBJ1-1	.
TGTGCCTGGAGTGCGACAGGGGAAGAATGGCAGCCCCAGCATTTT	CAWSATGEEWQPQHF	TRBD1	TRBV30	TRBJ1-5	few
TGTGCCAGCAGACGAAGTGGTCGACAGGGTAATTCACCCCTCCACTTT	CASRRSGRQGNSPLHF	TRBD1	TRBV11-2	TRBJ1-6	few
TGTGCCAGCATTGACCTTAAGCCTTCCTACGAGCAGTACTTC	CASIDLKPSYEQYF	.	TRBV6-4	TRBJ2-7	.
TGTGCCAGCACCCGGACAGGGTCGAACACTGAAGCTTTCTTT	CASTRTGSNTEAFF	TRBD1	TRBV2	TRBJ1-1	.
TGTGCCAGTAGTATAGGGGGTAACAGCGGAAATCAGCCCCAGCATTTT	CASSIGGNSGNQPQHF	.	TRBV19	TRBJ1-5	.
TGTGCCAGCAGTGGGAAGACAGGGAGCTCCTACAATGAGCAGTTCTTC	CASSGKTGSSYNEQFF	TRBD1	TRBV6-1	TRBJ2-1	.
TGTGCCAGCAGTGAAGCGCCTAGCTCCTACGAGCAGTACTTC	CASSEAPSSYEQYF	.	TRBV6-1	TRBJ2-7	.
TGTGCCACCGGGACAGGGGAAGTCTACAATGAGCAGTTCTTC	CATGTGEVYNEQFF	TRBD1	TRBV15	TRBJ2-1	.
TGTGCCAGCAGCCTGCAGACAGGCAACTATGGCTACACCTTC	CASSLQTGNYGYTF	.	TRBV7-8	TRBJ1-2	.
TGCGCCAGCAGCTTGGACGGAGACACTGAAGCTTTCTTT	CASSLDGDTEAFF	.	TRBV5-1	TRBJ1-1	.
TGTGCCAGCAGTCAATTCAGGGGGACCCAAGAGACCCAGTACTTC	CASSQFRGTQETQYF	TRBD1	TRBV6-5	TRBJ2-5	few
TGTGCCAGCTCACCAAAGGGGGCGGGCACTGAAGCTTTCTTT	CASSPKGAGTEAFF	TRBD1	TRBV18	TRBJ1-1	.
TGTGCCAGCAGTGGGGAGGGGGAGACCTATGGCTACACCTTC	CASSGEGETYGYTF	.	TRBV6-6	TRBJ1-2	.
TGTGCCACCAGCAGAGATCTGGAAATTGGGGGGTACAATGAGCAGTTCTTC	CATSRDLEIGGYNEQFF	.	TRBV15	TRBJ2-1	.
TGTGCCAGCAGCACGACAGGGGGTCCCGAGCAAGAGACCCAGTACTTC	CASSTTGGPEQETQYF	TRBD1	TRBV2	TRBJ2-5	.
TGTGCCAGCAGCTTGAGAGGGACACAGAACACTGAAGCTTTCTTT	CASSLRGTQNTEAFF	.	TRBV5-8	TRBJ1-1	.
TGTGCCAGCAGTTCAGGGGCAGAAGGGGAGCAGTACTTC	CASSSGAEGEQYF	.	TRBV28	TRBJ2-7	.
TGTGCCAGCAGCTCCGACAGGGGGCGCGCGTATGGCTACACCTTC	CASSSDRGRAYGYTF	TRBD1	TRBV5-4	TRBJ1-2	.
TGTGCCAGCAGCCCGTGGCATACCTCTGGAAACACCATATATTTT	CASSPWHTSGNTIYF	.	TRBV9	TRBJ1-3	.
TGCGCCAGCAGGTCACAGGGGAACTCCTACGAGCAGTACTTC	CASRSQGNSYEQYF	TRBD1	TRBV5-1	TRBJ2-7	.
TGTGCCAGCAGAGACGGGACAGAGTACAATGAGCAGTTCTTC	CASRDGTEYNEQFF	TRBD1	TRBV5-6	TRBJ2-1	.
TGCGCCAGCAGCCCGGGACAGGAAACTAACTATGGCTACACCTTC	CASSPGQETNYGYTF	TRBD1	TRBV4-1	TRBJ1-2	.
TGCGCCAGCAGTAACCGACAGGGTGGTAACGAGCAGTACTTC	CASSNRQGGNEQYF	TRBD1	TRBV6-5	TRBJ2-7	.
TGTGCCAGCAGCTTAGAGGGCGGGGGGGCCTATAATGAGCAGTTCTTC	CASSLEGGGAYNEQFF	TRBD2	TRBV11-2	TRBJ2-1	.
TGTGCCAGCTCCCGATGGGGGGGGGCGGATTCACCCCTCCACTTT	CASSRWGGADSPLHF	.	TRBV25-1	TRBJ1-6	.